This T cell receptor beta chain is from a study of regulatory T cells in long-lasting Graves disease. This clonotype was counted a few times. For TCR beta, libraries came from iRepertoire HTBI primers and Arm-PCR of CDR3 regions. In TCRdb, the multiplex PCR reads were re-called with MiXCR into one record per CDR3 protein. The data hold hundreds of thousands of distinct CDR3 sequences, with 15% to 20% observed a single time. Time point here: newly diagnosed GD, antithyroid drugs for less than 3 months. Making the TCR library involved RNA that had been extracted from PBMCs. Collection of peripheral blood (about 10 milliliters) was done using EDTA tubes. These data also formed part of another study, on T cells in Graves' hyperthyroidism and ophthalmopathy. That paper adds: Researchers ran a first-round RT-PCR on the TCR CDR3 using the HTBI primer set.

The sample in question was peripheral blood mononuclear cells (PBMCs), obtained at new diagnosis, from a patient treated with antithyroid drugs. The source of this sequence is a man aged 18 to 35 with Graves disease.

The CDR3 DNA reads TGTGCCAGCATGGGGGGCGGGAGGGCCGATGAGCAGTTCTTC. It specifies CASMGGGRADEQFF. The chain employs TRBV5-4 and TRBJ2-1, with TRBD2 identical over 9 bases. The CDR3 has 14 amino acids. V trimming: 6 bases; J trimming: 8 bases; junction bases outside the gene matches: 9. CDR1 is SGHNT, CDR2 YYREEE, per germline (reference sequence).